What follows is one TCR beta chain and its context. Its cognate antigen is unknown. The entry originates in a study of shared clonotypes between healthy human individuals. Study findings and constraints: Among a handful of donors, about 5% of naive CD4 clonotypes were found in common.

Trimming pared 6 bases from V and 8 bases from J, leaving 12 bases between. The CDR3 extends over 12 amino acids. The germline CDR1 and CDR2 sequences are MDHEN and SYDVKM. It was into CD45RA+ naive and CD45RA-negative memory subsets that the CD4+ cells were split. TCRdb keeps only in-frame clones here, not all; method: immunoSEQ multiplex PCR. In the table there are 2 million to 2.5 million clones, 80% to 95% of which are singletons. The sequencing input was naive CD4+ T cells from PBMCs. Subset of the sample: CD45RA+ positively selected. This clonotype was sampled from a man younger than 35 in good health. Some clones in this sample may be carry-over from other donors' samples. The rearrangement joins TRBV28 to TRBJ2-3; D is ambiguous. DNA of the CDR3: TGTGCCAGCAGGGAGACGGTGGGTACGCAGTATTTT. The encoded protein is CASRETVGTQYF.